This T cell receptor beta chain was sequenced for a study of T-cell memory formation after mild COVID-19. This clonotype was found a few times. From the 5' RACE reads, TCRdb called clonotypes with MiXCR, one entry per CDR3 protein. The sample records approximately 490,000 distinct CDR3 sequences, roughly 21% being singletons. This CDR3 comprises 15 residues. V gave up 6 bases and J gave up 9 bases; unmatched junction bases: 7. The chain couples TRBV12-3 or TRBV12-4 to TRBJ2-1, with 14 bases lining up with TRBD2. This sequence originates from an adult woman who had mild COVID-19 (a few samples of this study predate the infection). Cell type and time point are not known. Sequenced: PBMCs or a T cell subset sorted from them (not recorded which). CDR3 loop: CASSRLAGGLGEQFF. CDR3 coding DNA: TGTGCCAGCAGCAGACTAGCGGGGGGGCTGGGTGAGCAGTTCTTC.